Below are 6 T cell receptor beta chains sequenced from a single sample in a study of regulatory T cells in long-lasting Graves disease. The time point: persistent/refractory GD, antithyroid drugs over 5 years with positive TRAb. The TCR library used RNA extracted from PBMCs. Building of the TCR beta libraries involved iRepertoire HTBI primers and Arm-PCR of CDR3 regions. TCRdb re-called the multiplex PCR reads with MiXCR, one entry per CDR3 protein. The sample carries about 430,000 distinct CDR3 sequences, 21% recorded once. The starting material was peripheral blood mononuclear cells (PBMCs), obtained when the disease was refractory, from a patient treated with antithyroid drugs. These receptors all come from a female donor with Graves disease.

The chain joins TRBV28 to TRBJ2-3, with D possibly matching TRBD1 (7 bases). V lost 7 bases to trimming and J lost 0 bases, with 14 bases between them. Germline loops: CDR1 MDHEN, CDR2 SYDVKM. The CDR3 is 15 amino acids. The CDR3 here is CASTGGHGSTDTQYF. The CDR3 coding sequence is TGTGCCAGCACAGGGGGGCACGGCAGCACAGATACGCAGTATTTT.

This chain's CDR3 is CSVEGLRGAATQYF. The CDR3 DNA sequence: TGCAGCGTTGAAGGTTTAAGGGGGGCGGCGACCCAGTACTTC. The chain recombines TRBV29-1 with TRBJ2-5; D tentatively reads TRBD1 or TRBD2 (6 bases each). Germline CDR1 and CDR2: SQVTM and ANQGSEA. The CDR3 totals 14 residues. Deletions cut 1 base from V and 7 bases from J, with 16 bases between.

This clonotype has a count of ten or more. The J gene is TRBJ2-7, the V gene TRBV12-3 or TRBV12-4, with D hard to call. Trimming took off 6 bases at V and 3 bases at J, with 6 bases between the two ends. This CDR3 has 11 residues. The CDR3 region has the DNA TGTGCCAGCAGCCAGGACTACGAGCAGTACTTC. It is translated as CASSQDYEQYF.

There are a few counts of this clonotype. The V and J genes are TRBV2 and TRBJ2-4; D is unresolved. Trimming pared 4 bases from V and 0 bases from J, leaving 16 bases between. CDR3 length: 17 amino acids. The germline V gene has CDR1 SNHLY and CDR2 FYNNEI. The DNA for the CDR3 is TGTGCCAGCAGTGCTTGGGCAGCCAGTCTAGCCAAAAACATTCAGTACTTC. This translates into CASSAWAASLAKNIQYF.

The rearrangement uses TRBV4-1 and TRBJ1-4; D remains ambiguous. This CDR3 is built from 15 residues. V lost 1 base to trimming and J lost 5 bases, with 11 bases between them. CDR1 is MGHRA and CDR2 is YSYEKL in the germline V gene. The CDR3 loop reads CASSQVWSANEKLFF. The CDR3 nucleotides are TGCGCCAGCAGCCAAGTGTGGTCAGCAAATGAAAAACTGTTTTTT.

This clonotype was seen repeatedly, ten times or more. This CDR3 is CASSSAPTEAFF. DNA for the CDR3: TGTGCCAGCAGTTCAGCCCCTACTGAAGCTTTCTTT. The chain carries TRBV28 and TRBJ1-1; D uncertain. The germline V gene encodes CDR1 MDHEN and CDR2 SYDVKM. Trimming pared 4 bases from V and 5 bases from J, leaving 8 bases between. CDR3 length equals 12 residues.